This T cell receptor beta chain was retrieved from a study of shared clonotypes between healthy human individuals (dated by TCRdb to 2019 to 2021). Regarding the complete study: A few men and a couple of women, aged 18 to 49 years, made up the cohort. Leukapheresis yielded between about 0.94 and 9 billion PBMCs per donor. To estimate repertoire size and how much clonotypes are shared between individuals, the study performed deep sequencing of blood TCR repertoires from 4 to 6 healthy adults. For each donor, three plates each were used for CD4 naive and CD4 memory, two plates were used for CD8 naive, and one plate was used for CD8 memory. To increase sequencing depth and limit assay-specific biases, different laboratories used diverse techniques to prepare libraries and sequence TCR repertoires.

CD8 naive samples were CD45RO-negative cells positively selected for CCR7, giving a CD45RA+CCR7+ population that excluded TemRA cells. Donors were healthy HIV-negative adults with no recently reported acute infections or vaccinations. Only Caucasian adults living in Nashville, Tennessee, USA were represented among the donors. Blood was obtained by leukapheresis, after which PBMCs were separated by Ficoll-Histopaque density gradient centrifugation and cryopreserved in liquid nitrogen vapor phase. Analytical flow cytometry was used to check the purity and quantity of every magnetically sorted T cell population. Genomic DNA was isolated from every sorted fraction and measured by UV absorbance on a Nanodrop 2000c. Regarding this clone: No antigen is known for it. Base qualities are missing; no much larger clone stands one base away.

The junction shows trimming of 5 bases on V and 6 bases on J, plus 11 bases between the germline ends. CDR1 SGHVS and CDR2 FNYEAQ were looked up in the germline V gene. The CDR3 runs 12 residues from the cysteine to the phenylalanine. Of the read, only the CDR3 DNA is kept; its 36 bases are in frame from base 1. TCR CDR3 regions were amplified from genomic DNA by multiplex PCR using the deep immunoSEQ assay. Extracted genomic DNA from each cell subset was distributed evenly across all wells of several immunoSEQ 96-well plates, and each plate was treated as a replicate. For sorted subsets, around 200 ng genomic DNA, equal to 30,000 to 35,000 T cell genomes, was loaded into each replicate PCR. The purified libraries were quantified using a Qubit 3.0 fluorometer, sized with a Bioanalyzer 2100, and then quantified again using the KAPA Library Quantification kit. Each immunoSEQ 96-well plate was sequenced on its own single-read 150-cycle Illumina NextSeq 550 flow cell. As for the authors' bioinformatics: Because only junctional sequences without quality scores were contained in the immunoSEQ output, filtering matching that applied to full-length reads could not be performed. To assign V/J genes and CDR3, sequences were annotated against IMGT germline references using PyIR, a Python wrapper for IgBLAST v1.9. Reads were removed for weak V/J assignments (E-value above 1e-6), missing CDR3, stop codons, out-of-frame junctions, or ambiguous translated residues. V3J clonotypes were defined as sequences sharing the same inferred V gene, J gene, and CDR3 amino acid sequence. Percentage overlap between repertoires was computed as shared unique clonotypes divided by the size of the smaller repertoire. Three approaches were used to assess repertoire richness: RTK rarefaction, the Chao1 estimator, and Recon v2.1 estimates of unobserved clonotypes. Generation probabilities for all TCRbeta clonotypes obtained by the gDNA method from a few donors were computed using OLGA. In TCRdb, the immuneACCESS table is reduced to in-frame sequences with V and J assigned. These tables do not hold every clone; where another copy was compared, an unresolved V gene accounts for under half, and the others remain unexplained. V, J and clone size are taken as reported in that table, and D and trimming were inferred from the DNA itself. The sample table shows nearly 2 million clones, and about 95% are seen once. Of the sample, approximately 1.2% falls within the top ten clones.

Study-wide findings and limitations: When four donors were compared, the shared fraction of clonotypes was roughly 4.8% for naive CD4, around 3.5% for naive CD8, more than 2% for memory CD4, and approximately 0.4% for memory CD8. Compared with non-shared clonotypes, the clonotypes found in all four sorted-subset donors had higher generation probabilities. Naive subsets generally had larger estimated clonotype richness than memory subsets. Rarefaction of sorted-subset datasets indicated incomplete sequencing despite the large sequencing depth. The genetic and exposure-history diversity represented was limited by the small number of donors. Sampling was limited to blood, and TCR repertoires in tissue likely differ from TCR repertoires in blood. Pairwise subsampling indicated that sequencing depth was expected to affect the degree of clonotype sharing among donors.

Recombination linked TRBV7-6 to TRBJ2-7; TRBD2 is a weak D gene call, 6 bases matching. The source material was naive CD8+ T cells sorted from blood. The sample's cell subset or site label is to be understood as: CD45RA+CCR7+. The origin of this receptor is a man between 18 and 35 years old in good health. The sequenced DNA is TGTGCCAGCAGCCCCGGGGGACTCGAGCAGTACTTC. Protein translation: CASSPGGLEQYF.